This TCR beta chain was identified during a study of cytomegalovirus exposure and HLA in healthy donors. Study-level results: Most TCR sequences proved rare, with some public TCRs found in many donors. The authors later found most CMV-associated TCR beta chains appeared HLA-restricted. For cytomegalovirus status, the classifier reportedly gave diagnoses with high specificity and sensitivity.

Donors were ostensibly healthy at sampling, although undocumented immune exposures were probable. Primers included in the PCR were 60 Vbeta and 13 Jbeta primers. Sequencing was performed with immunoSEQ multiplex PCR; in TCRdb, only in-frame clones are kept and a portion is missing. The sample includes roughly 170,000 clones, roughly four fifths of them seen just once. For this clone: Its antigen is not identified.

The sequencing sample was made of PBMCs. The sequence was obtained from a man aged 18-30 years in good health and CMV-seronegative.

In DNA, the CDR3 is TGTGCCAGTAGTATTACTAGGTCCGGCACTGAAGCTTTCTTT. It encodes CASSITRSGTEAFF. V gene TRBV19 combines with J gene TRBJ1-1, with D hard to call. Trimming took off 3 bases at V and 4 bases at J, with 12 bases between the two ends. The germline V gene encodes CDR1 LNHDA and CDR2 SQIVND (reference sequence). The CDR3 covers 14 residues.